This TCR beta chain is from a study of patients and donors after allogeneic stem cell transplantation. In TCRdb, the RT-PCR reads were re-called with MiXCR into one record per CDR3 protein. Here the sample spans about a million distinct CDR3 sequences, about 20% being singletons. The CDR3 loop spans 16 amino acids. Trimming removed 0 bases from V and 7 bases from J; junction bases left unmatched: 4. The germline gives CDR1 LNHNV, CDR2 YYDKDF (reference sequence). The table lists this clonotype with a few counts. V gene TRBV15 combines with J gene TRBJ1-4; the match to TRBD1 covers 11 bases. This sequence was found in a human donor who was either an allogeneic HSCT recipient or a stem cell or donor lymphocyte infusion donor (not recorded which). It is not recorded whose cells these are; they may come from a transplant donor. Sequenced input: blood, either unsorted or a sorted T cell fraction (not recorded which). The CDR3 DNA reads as TGTGCCACCAGCAGAGATGGGGACAGGGGGAGTGAAAAACTGTTTTTT. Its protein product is CATSRDGDRGSEKLFF.